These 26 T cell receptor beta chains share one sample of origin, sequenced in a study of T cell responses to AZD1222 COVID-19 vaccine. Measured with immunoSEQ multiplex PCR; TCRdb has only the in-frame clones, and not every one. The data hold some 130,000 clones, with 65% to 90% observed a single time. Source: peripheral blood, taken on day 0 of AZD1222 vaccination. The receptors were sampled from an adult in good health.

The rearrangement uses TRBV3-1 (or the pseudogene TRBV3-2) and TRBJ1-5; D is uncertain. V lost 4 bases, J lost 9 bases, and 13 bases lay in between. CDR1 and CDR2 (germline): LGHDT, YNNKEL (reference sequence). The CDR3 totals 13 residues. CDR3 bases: TGTGCCAGCAGCCCCCTTAGTCAAGGGCCCCAGCATTTT. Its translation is CASSPLSQGPQHF.

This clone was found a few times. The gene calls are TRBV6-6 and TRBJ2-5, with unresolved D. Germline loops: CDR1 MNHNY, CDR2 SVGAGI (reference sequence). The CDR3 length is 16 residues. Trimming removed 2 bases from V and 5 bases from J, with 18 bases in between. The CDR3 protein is CASSYPQGGMRETQYF. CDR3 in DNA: TGTGCCAGCAGTTACCCCCAAGGTGGGATGCGGGAGACCCAGTACTTC.

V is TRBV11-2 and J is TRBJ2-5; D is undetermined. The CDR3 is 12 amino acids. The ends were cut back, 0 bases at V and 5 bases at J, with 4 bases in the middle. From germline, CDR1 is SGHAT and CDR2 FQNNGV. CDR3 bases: TGTGCCAGCAGCTTAGATATGGAGACCCAGTACTTC. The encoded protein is CASSLDMETQYF.

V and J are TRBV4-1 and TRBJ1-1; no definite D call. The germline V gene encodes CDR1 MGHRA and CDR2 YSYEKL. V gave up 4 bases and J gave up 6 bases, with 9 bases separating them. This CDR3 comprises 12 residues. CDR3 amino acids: CASSPRPPEAFF. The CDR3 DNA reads TGCGCCAGCAGCCCCCGCCCGCCTGAAGCTTTCTTT.

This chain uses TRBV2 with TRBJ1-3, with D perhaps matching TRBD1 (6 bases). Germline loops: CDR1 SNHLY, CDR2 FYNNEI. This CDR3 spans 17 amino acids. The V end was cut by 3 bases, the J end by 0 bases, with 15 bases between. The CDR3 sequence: CASSESGGPRSGNTIYF. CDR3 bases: TGTGCCAGCAGTGAGAGTGGGGGGCCGCGCTCTGGAAACACCATATATTTT.

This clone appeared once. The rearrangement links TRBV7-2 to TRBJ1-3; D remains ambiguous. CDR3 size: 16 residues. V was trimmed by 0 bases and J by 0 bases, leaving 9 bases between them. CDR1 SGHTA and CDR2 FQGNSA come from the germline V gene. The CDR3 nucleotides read TGTGCCAGCAGCTTAGCGGCGGTGGGCTCTGGAAACACCATATATTTT. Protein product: CASSLAAVGSGNTIYF.

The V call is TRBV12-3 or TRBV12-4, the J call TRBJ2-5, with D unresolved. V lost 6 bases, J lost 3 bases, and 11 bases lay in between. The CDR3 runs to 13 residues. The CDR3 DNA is TGTGCCAGCAGAGCGATAAACGAAGAGACCCAGTACTTC. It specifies CASRAINEETQYF.

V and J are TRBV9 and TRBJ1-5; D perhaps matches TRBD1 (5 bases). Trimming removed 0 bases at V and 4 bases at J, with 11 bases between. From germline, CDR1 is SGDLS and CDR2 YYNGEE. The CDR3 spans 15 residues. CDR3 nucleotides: TGTGCCAGCAGCGTAGGGGGATGGGGGAATCAGCCCCAGCATTTT. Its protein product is CASSVGGWGNQPQHF. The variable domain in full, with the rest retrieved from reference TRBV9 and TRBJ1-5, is DSGVTQTPKHLITATGQRVTLRCSPRSGDLSVYWYQQSLDQGLQFLIQYYNGEERAKGNILERFSAQQFPDLHSELNLSSLELGDSALYFCASSVGGWGNQPQHFGDGTRLSIL.

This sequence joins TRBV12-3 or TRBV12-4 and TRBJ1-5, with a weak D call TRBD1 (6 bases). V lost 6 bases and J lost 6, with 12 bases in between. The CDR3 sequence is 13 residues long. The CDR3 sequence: CASSPRGIQPQHF. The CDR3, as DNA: TGTGCCAGCAGCCCCAGGGGAATTCAGCCCCAGCATTTT.

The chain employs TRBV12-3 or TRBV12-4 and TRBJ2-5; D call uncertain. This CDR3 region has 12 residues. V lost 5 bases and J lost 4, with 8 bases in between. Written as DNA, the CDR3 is TGTGCCAGCAGTCCCGCCCCAGAGACCCAGTACTTC. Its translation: CASSPAPETQYF.

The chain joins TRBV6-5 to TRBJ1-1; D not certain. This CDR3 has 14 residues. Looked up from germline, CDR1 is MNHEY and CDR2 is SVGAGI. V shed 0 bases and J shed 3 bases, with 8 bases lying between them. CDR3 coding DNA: TGTGCCAGCAGTTACTCTGTAAGAGACACTGAAGCTTTCTTT. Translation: CASSYSVRDTEAFF.

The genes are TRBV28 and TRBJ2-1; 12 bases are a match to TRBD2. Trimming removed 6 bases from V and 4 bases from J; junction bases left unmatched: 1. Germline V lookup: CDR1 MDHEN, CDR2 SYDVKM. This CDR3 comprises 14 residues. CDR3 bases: TGTGCCAGCAGGACTAGCGGGGGATACAATGAGCAGTTCTTC. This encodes CASRTSGGYNEQFF. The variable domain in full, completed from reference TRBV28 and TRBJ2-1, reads DVKVTQSSRYLVKRTGEKVFLECVQDMDHENMFWYRQDPGLGLRLIYFSYDVKMKEKGDIPEGYSVSREKKERFSLILESASTNQTSMYLCASRTSGGYNEQFFGPGTRLTVL.

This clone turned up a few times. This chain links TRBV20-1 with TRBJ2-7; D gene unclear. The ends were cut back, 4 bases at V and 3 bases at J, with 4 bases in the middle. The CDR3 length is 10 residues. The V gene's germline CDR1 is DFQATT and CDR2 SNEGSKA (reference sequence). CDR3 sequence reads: CSATHYEQYF. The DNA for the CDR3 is TGCAGTGCTACCCACTACGAGCAGTACTTC.

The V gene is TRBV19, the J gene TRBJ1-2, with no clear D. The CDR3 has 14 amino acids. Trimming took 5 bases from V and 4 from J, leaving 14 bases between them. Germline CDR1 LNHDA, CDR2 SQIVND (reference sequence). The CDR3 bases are TGTGCCAGTAGTTATCCTCGGGTCTTCTATGGCTACACCTTC. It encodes CASSYPRVFYGYTF. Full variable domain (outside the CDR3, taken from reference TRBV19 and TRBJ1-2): DGGITQSPKYLFRKEGQNVTLSCEQNLNHDAMYWYRQDPGQGLRLIYYSQIVNDFQKGDIAEGYSVSREKKESFPLTVTSAQKNPTAFYLCASSYPRVFYGYTFGSGTRLTVV.

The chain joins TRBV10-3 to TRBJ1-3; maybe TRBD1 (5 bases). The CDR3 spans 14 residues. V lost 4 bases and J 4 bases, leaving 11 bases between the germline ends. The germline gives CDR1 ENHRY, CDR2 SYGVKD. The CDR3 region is CAISGSRQGNTIYF. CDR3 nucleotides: TGTGCCATCAGTGGGTCCCGACAGGGAAACACCATATATTTT.

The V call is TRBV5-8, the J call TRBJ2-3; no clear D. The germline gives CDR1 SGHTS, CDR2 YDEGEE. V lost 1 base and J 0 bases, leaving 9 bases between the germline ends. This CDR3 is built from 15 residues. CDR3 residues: CASSLFGPSTDTQYF. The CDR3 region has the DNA TGTGCCAGCAGCTTGTTCGGACCAAGCACAGATACGCAGTATTTT.

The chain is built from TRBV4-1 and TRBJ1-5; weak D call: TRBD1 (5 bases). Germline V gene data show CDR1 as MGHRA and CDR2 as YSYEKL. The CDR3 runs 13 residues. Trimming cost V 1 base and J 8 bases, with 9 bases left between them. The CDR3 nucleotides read TGCGCCAGCAGCCAAGCCTGGGGGGAGCCCCAGCATTTT. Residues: CASSQAWGEPQHF.

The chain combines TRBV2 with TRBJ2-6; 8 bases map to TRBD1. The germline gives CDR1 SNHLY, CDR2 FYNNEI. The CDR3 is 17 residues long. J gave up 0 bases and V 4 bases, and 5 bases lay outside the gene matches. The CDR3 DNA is TGTGCCAGCAGTGTGGGACAGGCAATCTCTGGGGCCAACGTCCTGACTTTC. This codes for CASSVGQAISGANVLTF.

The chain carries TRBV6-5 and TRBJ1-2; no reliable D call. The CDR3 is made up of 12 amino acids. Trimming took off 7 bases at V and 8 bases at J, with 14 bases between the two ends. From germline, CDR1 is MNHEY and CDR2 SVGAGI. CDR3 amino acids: CASIGSESGYTF. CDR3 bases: TGTGCCAGCATTGGATCTGAGTCGGGCTACACCTTC.

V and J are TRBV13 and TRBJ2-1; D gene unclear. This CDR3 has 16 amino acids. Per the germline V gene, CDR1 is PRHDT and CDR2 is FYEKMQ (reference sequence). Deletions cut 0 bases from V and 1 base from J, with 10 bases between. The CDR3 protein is CASSLGGWVSYNEQFF. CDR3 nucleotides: TGTGCCAGCAGCTTAGGGGGTTGGGTGTCCTACAATGAGCAGTTCTTC. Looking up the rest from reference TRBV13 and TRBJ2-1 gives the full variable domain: AAGVIQSPRHLIKEKRETATLKCYPIPRHDTVYWYQQGPGQDPQFLISFYEKMQSDKGSIPDRFSAQQFSDYHSELNMSSLELGDSALYFCASSLGGWVSYNEQFFGPGTRLTVL.

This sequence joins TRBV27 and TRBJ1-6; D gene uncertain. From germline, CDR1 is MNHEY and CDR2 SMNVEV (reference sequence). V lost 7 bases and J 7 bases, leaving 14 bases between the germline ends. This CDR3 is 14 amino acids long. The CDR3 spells CASTFLAVNSPLHF. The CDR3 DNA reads TGTGCCAGCACCTTCTTGGCGGTAAATTCACCCCTCCACTTT.

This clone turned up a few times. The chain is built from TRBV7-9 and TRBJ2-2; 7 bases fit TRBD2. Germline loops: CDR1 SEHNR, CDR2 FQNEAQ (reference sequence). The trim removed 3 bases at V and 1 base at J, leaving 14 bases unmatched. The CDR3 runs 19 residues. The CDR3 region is CASSLRENWVYGNTGELFF. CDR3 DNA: TGTGCCAGCAGCTTGCGGGAGAATTGGGTATACGGGAACACCGGGGAGCTGTTTTTT. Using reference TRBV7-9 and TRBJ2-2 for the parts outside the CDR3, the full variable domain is DTGVSQNPRHKITKRGQNVTFRCDPISEHNRLYWYRQTLGQGPEFLTYFQNEAQLEKSRLLSDRFSAERPKGSFSTLEIQRTEQGDSAMYLCASSLRENWVYGNTGELFFGEGSRLTVL.

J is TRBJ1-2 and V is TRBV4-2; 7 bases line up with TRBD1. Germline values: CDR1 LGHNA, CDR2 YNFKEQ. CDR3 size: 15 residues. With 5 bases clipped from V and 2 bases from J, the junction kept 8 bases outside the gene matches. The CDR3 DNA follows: TGTGCCAGCAGCGCGATGGACAGGCAGAACTATGGCTACACCTTC. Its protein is CASSAMDRQNYGYTF.

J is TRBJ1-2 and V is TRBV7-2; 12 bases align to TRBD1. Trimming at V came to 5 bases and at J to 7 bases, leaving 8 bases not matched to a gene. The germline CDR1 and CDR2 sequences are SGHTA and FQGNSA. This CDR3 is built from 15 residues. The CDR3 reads CASSPRDRGRIGYTF. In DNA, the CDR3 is TGTGCCAGCAGCCCACGGGACAGGGGGCGAATTGGCTACACCTTC.

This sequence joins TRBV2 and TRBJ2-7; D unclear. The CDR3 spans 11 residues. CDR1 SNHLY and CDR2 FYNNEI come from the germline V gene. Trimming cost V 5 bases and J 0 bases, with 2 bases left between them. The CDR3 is CASSSSYEQYF. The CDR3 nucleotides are TGTGCCAGCAGTAGCTCCTACGAGCAGTACTTC. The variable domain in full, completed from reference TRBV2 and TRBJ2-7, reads EPEVTQTPSHQVTQMGQEVILRCVPISNHLYFYWYRQILGQKVEFLVSFYNNEISEKSEIFDDQFSVERPDGSNFTLKIRSTKLEDSAMYFCASSSSYEQYFGPGTRLTVT.

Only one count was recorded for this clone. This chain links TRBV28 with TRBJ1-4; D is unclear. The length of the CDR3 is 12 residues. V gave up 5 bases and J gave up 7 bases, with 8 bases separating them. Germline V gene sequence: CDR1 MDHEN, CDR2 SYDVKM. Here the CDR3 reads CASSPPSEKLFF. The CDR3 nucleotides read TGTGCCAGCAGTCCGCCCTCTGAAAAACTGTTTTTT.